This TCR beta chain was captured in a study of beta chain features in type 1 diabetes (dated by TCRdb to the late 2010s). The study in broad terms: Patients and healthy donors did not differ in mean age, gender distribution, total cell number or subset yield. The study compared TCRB repertoires of sorted circulating CD4+ T cell subsets between recently diagnosed type 1 diabetes patients and matched healthy donors. Naive and central memory subsets were obtained from all 30 or so donors, but regulatory and stem cell-like memory subsets were isolated from only 8 patients and roughly eight healthy donors. A total of just under 110,000,000 sorted cells were examined across all samples, and RNA yield correlated strongly with the number of cells per subset. The research as a whole found: Because cDNA rather than genomic DNA was sequenced, highly expressing activated cells could have been over-represented, although no difference in activation and CD3 levels was found between groups. PCR might favor shorter templates, but patient and control samples were amplified and corrected together, so any skew would affect both groups equally. Naive, central memory and regulatory TCRB repertoires appeared more similar among patients than among healthy donors. At VDJ recombination sites, patients with type 1 diabetes made fewer insertions and deleted more nucleotides, a pattern implying thymic rearrangement abnormalities. Because the HLA sub-analyses included only small numbers of individuals, any influence of HLA type on TCRB rearrangement was left unresolved. In all four CD4+ subsets, TCRB CDR3 length was moderately but significantly shorter in type 1 diabetes patients.

From each donor, a single peripheral blood sample of 100 to 150 mL on average was drawn into heparinised tubes. A BD FACSAria II was used to sort naive, central memory, regulatory and stem cell-like memory CD4+ T cells with a panel that included CD45RO, CCR7, CD25, CD127, CD95 and CD27. Purity was above 98% for every sorted population. PBMCs were isolated immediately by Lymphoprep density gradient centrifugation and stained directly without culture. So that batch effects would be minimized, each experiment stained and sorted samples in pairs, pairing one healthy donor with one patient. The entire amount of isolated RNA was reverse transcribed using the High Capacity cDNA Reverse Transcription Kit, so the sequenced TCRB transcripts were expressed ones. Deep immunoSEQ sequencing was performed on naive, central memory and regulatory T cell samples, with an average of around 3.5 million total reads per sample. Sorted cells were lysed in RLT buffer, and RNA was extracted using DNase-treated RNeasy Micro or Mini kits according to cell number. Each cell subset was processed separately to prevent cross-contamination, with patient and healthy donor samples processed together. The immunoSEQ multiplex PCR was used to amplify TCRB sequences from cDNA, generating 87-bp fragments that spanned the CDR3 region. Amplicons were sequenced on the Illumina HiSeq platform. For the original study's pipeline: Synthetic template baselines were used to correct PCR bias computationally, reads within Hamming distance 2 were collapsed together, and singletons that could not be merged were discarded. By aligning reads against IMGT, V, D and J genes, CDR3 length, and insertions or deletions at six rearrangement sites were assigned. Clonotype counts were normalized to sorted cell number within each subset before computing true diversity and Gini coefficients with the tcR R package. The overlap coefficient, calculated on TCRB nucleotide sequences, was used to measure repertoire sharing. Out-of-frame TCRB sequences from naive cells were analyzed as a proxy for the pre-selection repertoire. TCRdb stores this immuneACCESS table with in-frame sequences only. Part of the clones is absent; in the studies checked, under half of the shortfall reflects unresolved V genes, and no reason is known for the rest. V, J and clone size derive from that table, while D and trimming were established from the DNA sequence. For this sample there are more than 350,000 clones; 11% appear just once. The leading ten clones occupy 0.046% of the sample.

From the cysteine through the phenylalanine, the CDR3 covers 14 amino acids. This entry keeps only the CDR3 DNA: 42 bases, framed from base 1. V and J lose 1 base and 8 bases, and a span of 13 bases separates them. From a lookup of the germline V gene, CDR1 and CDR2 are SGHRS and YFSETQ. This clone occurred a few times. Which antigen it targets is not known. No qualities accompany the bases; no much larger clone lies one base away. Specimen: naive CD4+ T cells from blood. Read against the paper, the sample's cell subset or site label means: true naive CD4+ T cells. Rearrangement joined TRBV5-1 to TRBJ2-1; the D gene identity is not certain. The TCR sequence derives from a woman aged 18-30 years in good health. The CDR3 protein: CASSLIGSEDEQFF. In nucleotides, the sequence is TGCGCCAGCAGCTTGATAGGGTCGGAAGATGAGCAGTTCTTC.